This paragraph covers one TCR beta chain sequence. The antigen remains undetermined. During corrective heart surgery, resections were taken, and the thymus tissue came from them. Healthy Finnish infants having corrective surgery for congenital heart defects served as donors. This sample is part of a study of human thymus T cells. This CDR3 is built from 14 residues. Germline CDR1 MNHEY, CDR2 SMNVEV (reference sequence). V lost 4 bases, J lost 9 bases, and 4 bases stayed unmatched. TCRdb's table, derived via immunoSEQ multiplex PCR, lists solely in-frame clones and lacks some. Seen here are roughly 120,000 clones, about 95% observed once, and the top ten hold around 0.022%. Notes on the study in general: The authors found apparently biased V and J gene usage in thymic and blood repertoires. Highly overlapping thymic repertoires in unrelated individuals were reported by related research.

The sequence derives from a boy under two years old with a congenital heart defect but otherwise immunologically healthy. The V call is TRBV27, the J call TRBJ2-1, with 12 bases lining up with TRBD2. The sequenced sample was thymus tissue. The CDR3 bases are TGTGCCAGCAGTTCGACTAGCGGGGGTTGTGAGCAGTTCTTC. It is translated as CASSSTSGGCEQFF.